This is a list of T cell receptor beta chains from one sample in a study of CD8 T cell repertoires and HIV-1 epitope variants. Antigens of these TCRs are unknown. Assay: immunoSEQ multiplex PCR; the TCRdb copy retains only in-frame clones and omits some. This sample carries several thousand clones, just over 65% of them seen once, and the ten largest clones take roughly 40%. The sample taken for sequencing was cultured CD8+ T cells derived from PBMCs. The receptors derive from a male donor with HIV. CDR3s include the opening cysteine and the closing phenylalanine or tryptophan.

V gene	J gene	CDR3 length	CDR3 protein
TRBV9	TRBJ1-1	18	CASSAESWTGTMNTEAFF
TRBV7-3	TRBJ1-1	16	CASRVTGVTSNTEAFF
TRBV25-1	TRBJ1-1	13	CASSEVGQSEAFF
TRBV7-9	TRBJ1-5	14	CASSPIMTGQPQHF
TRBV6-1	TRBJ1-4	12	CASGDRDEKLFF
TRBV9	TRBJ2-3	15	CASSVPAGPPDTQYF
TRBV5-4	TRBJ1-1	13	CASSRQGNTEAFF
TRBV27	TRBJ2-2	15	CASSLEAPGTGELFF
TRBV9	TRBJ2-1	15	CASSVTSGVYNEQFF
TRBV2	TRBJ2-2	14	CAILAGGSTGELFF
TRBV5-1	TRBJ2-1	15	CASSLEGETYNEQFF